Detailed here is one TCR beta chain. Its antigen is currently unknown. The authors built bulk TCR libraries by previously described methods with listed TCR primers. TCRdb analysed the PCR reads with MiXCR anew, one entry per CDR3 protein. The table lists fewer than 100,000 distinct CDR3 sequences, under 25% of them singletons. This sample is drawn from a study of molecular identifiers for immune sequencing clone quantification. Study-level information: Replicate runs used RNA from roughly 18,000 or 92,000 naive CD8 cells, which was split five ways into aliquots, and four of those aliquots were then sequenced.

Germline CDR1 is KGHSH and CDR2 is LQKENI. The CDR3 covers 12 residues. V lost 8 bases, J lost 5 bases, and 12 bases lay in between. Study-level results: Whereas naive cells kept under 1% of molecules in clones above 20 RNA copies, such clones held over 97% in effectors. Highly expanded clone sizes could be underestimated through barcode sharing by identical TCR molecules.

The sample consisted of naive CD8+ T cells from blood, with Jurkat cell RNA spiked in. Specified subset: FACS-sorted CD8+CD4-CCR7+CD45RA+ naive T cells. The chain combines TRBV18 with TRBJ1-1, with a weak D call TRBD1 (6 bases). This receptor was taken from a human donor in good health. Some libraries in this study had Jurkat cell RNA spiked in. The CDR3 loop reads CASATGLTEAFF. The CDR3, as DNA: TGTGCCAGCGCTACAGGGTTGACTGAAGCTTTCTTT.